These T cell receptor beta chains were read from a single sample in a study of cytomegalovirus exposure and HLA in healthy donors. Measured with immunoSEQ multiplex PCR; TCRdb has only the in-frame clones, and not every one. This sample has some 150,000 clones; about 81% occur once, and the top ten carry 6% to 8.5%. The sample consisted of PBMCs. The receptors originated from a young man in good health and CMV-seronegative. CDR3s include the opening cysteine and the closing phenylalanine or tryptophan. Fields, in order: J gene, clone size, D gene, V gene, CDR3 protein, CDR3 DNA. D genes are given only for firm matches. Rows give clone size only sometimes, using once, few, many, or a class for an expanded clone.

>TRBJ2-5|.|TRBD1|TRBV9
CASSVRTGGSETQYF
TGTGCCAGCAGCGTGAGGACAGGGGGCTCAGAGACCCAGTACTTC
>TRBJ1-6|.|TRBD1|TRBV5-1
CASSLAGQGNSPLHF
TGCGCCAGCAGCTTGGCCGGACAGGGCAATTCACCCCTCCACTTT
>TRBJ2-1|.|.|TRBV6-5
CASSYLGPGRGNEQFF
TGTGCCAGCAGTTACCTTGGGCCCGGCCGAGGGAATGAGCAGTTCTTC
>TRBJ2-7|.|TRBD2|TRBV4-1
CASSQDSGYEQYF
TGCGCCAGCAGCCAAGATAGCGGGTACGAGCAGTACTTC
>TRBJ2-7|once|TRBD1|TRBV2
CATGTGFYEQYF
TGTGCCACCGGGACAGGATTCTACGAGCAGTACTTC
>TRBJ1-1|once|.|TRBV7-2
CASSLAQSRAAFF
TGTGCCAGCAGCTTAGCGCAAAGCAGGGCTGCTTTCTTT
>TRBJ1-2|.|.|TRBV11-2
CASSPDRNYGYTF
TGTGCCAGCAGCCCTGACAGGAACTATGGCTACACCTTC
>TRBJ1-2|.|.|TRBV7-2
CASSLVEMANYGYTF
TGTGCCAGCAGCTTGGTGGAGATGGCGAACTATGGCTACACCTTC
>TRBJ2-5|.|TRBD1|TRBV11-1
CASSFTGEETQYF
TGTGCCAGCAGCTTCACAGGGGAAGAGACCCAGTACTTC
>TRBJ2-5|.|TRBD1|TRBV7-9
CASSLATGGRKTQYF
TGTGCCAGCAGCTTAGCAACAGGGGGAAGGAAGACCCAGTACTTC
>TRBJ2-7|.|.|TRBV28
CASSPRGSRSYEQYF
TGTGCCAGCAGTCCGCGAGGCAGTAGATCCTACGAGCAGTACTTC
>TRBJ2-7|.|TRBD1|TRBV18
CASSPSRTGGMEQYF
TGTGCCAGCTCACCAAGCCGGACAGGGGGTATGGAGCAGTACTTC
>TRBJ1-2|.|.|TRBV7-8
CASSPIDTHYGYTF
TGTGCCAGCAGCCCCATCGACACCCACTATGGCTACACCTTC
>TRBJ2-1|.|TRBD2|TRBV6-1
CASSLTSGGYNEQFF
TGTGCCAGCAGCCTAACTAGCGGGGGGTACAATGAGCAGTTCTTC
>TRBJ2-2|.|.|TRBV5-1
CASSLPGHDTGELFF
TGCGCCAGCAGCTTGCCAGGGCATGACACCGGGGAGCTGTTTTTT
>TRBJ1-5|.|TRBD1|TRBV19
CASRPQGASNQPQHF
TGTGCCAGTAGACCCCAGGGGGCGAGCAATCAGCCCCAGCATTTT
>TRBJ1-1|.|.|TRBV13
CASSLGTLGDTEAFF
TGTGCCAGCAGCTTAGGTACGCTAGGGGACACTGAAGCTTTCTTT
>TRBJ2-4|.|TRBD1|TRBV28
CASTTSPGQGDIQYF
TGTGCCAGCACCACCTCCCCTGGGCAGGGGGACATTCAGTACTTC
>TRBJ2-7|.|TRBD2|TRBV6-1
CASSAGTRFYEQYF
TGTGCCAGCAGCGCCGGGACTAGATTCTACGAGCAGTATTTC
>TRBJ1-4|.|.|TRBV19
CASSPPGRGYEKLFF
TGTGCCAGTAGTCCCCCGGGACGGGGGTATGAAAAACTGTTTTTT
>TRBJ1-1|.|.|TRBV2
CASTLEGDTEAFF
TGTGCCAGCACCCTCGAAGGGGACACTGAAGCTTTCTTT
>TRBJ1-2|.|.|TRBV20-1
CSASGYRGYTF
TGCAGTGCTAGCGGGTATAGGGGCTACACCTTC
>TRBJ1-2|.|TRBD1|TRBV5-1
CASSLATGQGANYGYTF
TGCGCCAGCAGCTTGGCCACTGGACAGGGCGCCAACTATGGCTACACCTTC
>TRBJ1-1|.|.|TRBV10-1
CASSESKATGFGEAFF
TGCGCCAGCAGTGAGTCGAAGGCCACAGGTTTTGGTGAAGCTTTCTTT
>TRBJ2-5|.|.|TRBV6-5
CASSYSTGIQETQYF
TGTGCCAGCAGTTACTCGACCGGGATCCAAGAGACCCAGTACTTC
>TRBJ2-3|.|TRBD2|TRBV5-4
CASSYGTSGNSLPDTQYF
TGTGCCAGCAGCTACGGGACTAGCGGGAACTCCCTCCCAGATACGCAGTATTTT
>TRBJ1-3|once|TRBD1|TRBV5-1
CASSTGTGYGNTIYF
TGCGCCAGCAGCACCGGGACAGGATATGGAAACACCATATATTTT
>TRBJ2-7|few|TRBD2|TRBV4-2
CASSQEGLAGDEQYF
TGTGCCAGCAGCCAAGAAGGGCTAGCGGGAGACGAGCAGTACTTC
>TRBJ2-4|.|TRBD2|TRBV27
CASSGLAGNSNPLSGAKNIQYF
TGTGCCAGCAGCGGACTAGCGGGCAACTCGAACCCCCTCTCCGGAGCCAAAAACATTCAGTACTTC
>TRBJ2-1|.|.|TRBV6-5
CASSYGTGRYNEQFF
TGTGCCAGCAGTTACGGGACTGGACGCTACAATGAGCAGTTCTTC
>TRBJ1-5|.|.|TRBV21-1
CARYGTGIELENQPQHF
TGTGCCAGGTACGGGACAGGTATAGAATTAGAGAATCAGCCCCAGCATTTT
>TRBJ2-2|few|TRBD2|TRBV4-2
CASSQGAASGYTGELFF
TGTGCCAGCAGCCAAGGGGCAGCTAGCGGGTACACCGGGGAGCTGTTTTTT
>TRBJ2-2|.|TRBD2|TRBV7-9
CASSANSGTNTGELFF
TGTGCCAGCAGCGCCAATAGCGGGACGAACACCGGGGAGCTGTTTTTT
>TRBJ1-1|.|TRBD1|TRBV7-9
CASSPRRQGLGTEAFF
TGTGCCAGCAGCCCCCGCCGACAGGGGCTGGGTACTGAAGCTTTCTTT
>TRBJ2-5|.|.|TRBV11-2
CASSSAGRETQYF
TGTGCCAGCAGCTCAGCGGGTCGGGAGACCCAGTACTTC
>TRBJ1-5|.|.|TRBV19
CASSWGLNQPQHF
TGTGCCAGTTCTTGGGGCCTCAATCAGCCCCAGCATTTT
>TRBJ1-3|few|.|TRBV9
CASSVDSYSGNTIYF
TGTGCCAGCAGCGTCGACAGCTATTCTGGAAACACCATATATTTT
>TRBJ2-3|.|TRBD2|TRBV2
CASSRLAGGADTQYF
TGTGCCAGCAGTAGACTAGCGGGGGGCGCAGATACGCAGTATTTT
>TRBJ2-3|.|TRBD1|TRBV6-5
CASTPDRGFTDTQYF
TGTGCCAGCACCCCGGACAGGGGTTTTACAGATACGCAGTATTTT
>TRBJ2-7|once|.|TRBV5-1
CASSFGGSYEQYF
TGCGCCAGCAGCTTTGGAGGTTCCTACGAGCAGTACTTC
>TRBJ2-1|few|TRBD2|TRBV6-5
CAAKRGGENNEQFF
TGTGCCGCAAAGCGGGGGGGGGAGAACAATGAGCAGTTCTTC
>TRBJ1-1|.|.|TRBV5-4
CASRQGQTLNTEAFF
TGTGCCAGCAGACAGGGACAAACGCTGAACACTGAAGCTTTCTTT
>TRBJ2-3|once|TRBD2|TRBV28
CASTRWEGGGDTQYF
TGTGCCAGCACTCGGTGGGAGGGCGGGGGAGATACGCAGTATTTT
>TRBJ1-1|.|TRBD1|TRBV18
CASSPGTANTEAFF
TGTGCCAGCTCACCCGGGACAGCGAACACTGAAGCTTTCTTT